This TCR beta chain stems from a study of cytomegalovirus exposure and HLA in healthy donors. Study observations and caveats: In a later analysis, a missense DCLRE1C variant was linked to TCR beta V- and J-gene trimming. In vitro confirmation showed three CMV-associated chains to be CMV antigen specific. Across donors, sequencing depth was assumed by presence/absence analyses to be roughly uniform. Usually a TCR sequence was rare, but some public TCRs were found in many donors.

Germline V lookup: CDR1 SGHRS, CDR2 YFSETQ. The trim removed 0 bases at V and 3 bases at J, leaving 12 bases unmatched. CDR3 length: 18 amino acids. The PCR contained 60 Vbeta and 13 Jbeta primers. The assay was immunoSEQ multiplex PCR, and TCRdb's table has in-frame clones only and misses some. The sample has about 120,000 clones; around three quarters are singletons. A note on this clone: The antigen remains undetermined.

This sequence was found in a woman in her 40s in good health and CMV-seropositive. V gene TRBV5-1 combines with J gene TRBJ2-3; TRBD1 matches 8 bases. The sequenced sample was PBMCs. The CDR3: CASSLEPRQGKGTDTQYF. CDR3 coding DNA: TGCGCCAGCAGCTTGGAGCCGCGACAGGGGAAGGGGACAGATACGCAGTATTTT.